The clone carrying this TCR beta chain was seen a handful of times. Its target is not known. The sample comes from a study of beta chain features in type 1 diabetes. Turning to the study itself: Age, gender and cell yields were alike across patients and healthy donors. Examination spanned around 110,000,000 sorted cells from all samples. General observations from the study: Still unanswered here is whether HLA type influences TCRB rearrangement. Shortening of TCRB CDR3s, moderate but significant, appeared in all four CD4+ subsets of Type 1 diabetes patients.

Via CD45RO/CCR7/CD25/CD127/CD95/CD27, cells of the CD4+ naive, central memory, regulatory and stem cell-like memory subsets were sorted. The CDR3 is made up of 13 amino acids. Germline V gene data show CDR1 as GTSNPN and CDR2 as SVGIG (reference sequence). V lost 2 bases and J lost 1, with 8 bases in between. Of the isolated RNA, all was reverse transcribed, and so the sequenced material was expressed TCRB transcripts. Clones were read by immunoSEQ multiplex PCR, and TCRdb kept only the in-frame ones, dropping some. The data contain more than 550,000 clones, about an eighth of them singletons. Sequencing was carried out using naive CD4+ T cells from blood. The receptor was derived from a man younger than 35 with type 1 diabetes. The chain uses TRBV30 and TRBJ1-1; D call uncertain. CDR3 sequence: CAWSLQKNTEAFF. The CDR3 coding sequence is TGTGCCTGGAGTTTACAGAAGAACACTGAAGCTTTCTTT.